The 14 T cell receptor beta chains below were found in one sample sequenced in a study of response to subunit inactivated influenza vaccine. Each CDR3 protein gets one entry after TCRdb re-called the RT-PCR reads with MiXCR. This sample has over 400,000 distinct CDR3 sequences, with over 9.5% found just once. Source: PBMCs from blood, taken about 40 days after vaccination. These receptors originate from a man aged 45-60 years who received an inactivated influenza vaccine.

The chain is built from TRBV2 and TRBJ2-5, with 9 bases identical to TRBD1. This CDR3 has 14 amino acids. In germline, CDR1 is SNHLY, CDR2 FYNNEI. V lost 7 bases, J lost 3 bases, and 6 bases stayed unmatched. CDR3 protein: CASILDRGKETQYF. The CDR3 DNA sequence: TGTGCCAGCATCCTTGACAGGGGGAAAGAGACCCAGTACTTC.

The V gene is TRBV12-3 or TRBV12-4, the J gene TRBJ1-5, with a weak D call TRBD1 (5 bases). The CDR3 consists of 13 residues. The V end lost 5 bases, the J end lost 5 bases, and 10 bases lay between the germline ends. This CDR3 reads CASSGARDQPQHF. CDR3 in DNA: TGTGCCAGCAGTGGGGCCCGAGATCAGCCCCAGCATTTT.

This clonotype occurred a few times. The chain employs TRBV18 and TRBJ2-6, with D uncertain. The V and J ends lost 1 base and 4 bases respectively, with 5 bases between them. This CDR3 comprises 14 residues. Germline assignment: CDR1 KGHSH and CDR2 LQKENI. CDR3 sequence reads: CASSPQSGANVLTF. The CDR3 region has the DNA TGTGCCAGCTCACCACAGTCCGGGGCCAACGTCCTGACTTTC.

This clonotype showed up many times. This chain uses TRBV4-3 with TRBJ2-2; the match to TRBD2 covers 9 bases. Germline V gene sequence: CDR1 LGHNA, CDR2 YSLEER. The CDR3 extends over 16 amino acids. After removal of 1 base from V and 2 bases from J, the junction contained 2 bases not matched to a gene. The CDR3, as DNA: TGCGCCAGCAGCCAAGGACTAGCGGTAAACACCGGGGAGCTGTTTTTT. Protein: CASSQGLAVNTGELFF.

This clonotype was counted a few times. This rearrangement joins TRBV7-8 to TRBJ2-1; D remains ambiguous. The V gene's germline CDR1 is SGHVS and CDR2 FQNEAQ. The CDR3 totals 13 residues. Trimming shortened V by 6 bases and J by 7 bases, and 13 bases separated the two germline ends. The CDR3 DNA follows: TGTGCCAGCAGTAGGCAAACGGCTAATGAGCAGTTCTTC. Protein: CASSRQTANEQFF.

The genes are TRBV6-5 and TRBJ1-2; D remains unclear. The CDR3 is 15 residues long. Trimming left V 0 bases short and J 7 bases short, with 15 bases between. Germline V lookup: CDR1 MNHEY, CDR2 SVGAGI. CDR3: CASSYSISSKGGYTF. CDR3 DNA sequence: TGTGCCAGCAGTTACTCGATTTCCAGCAAGGGTGGCTACACCTTC.

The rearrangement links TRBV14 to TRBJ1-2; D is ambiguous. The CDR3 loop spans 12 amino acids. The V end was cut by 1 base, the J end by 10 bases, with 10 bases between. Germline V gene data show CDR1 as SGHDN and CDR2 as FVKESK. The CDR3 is CASSQGSLVYTF. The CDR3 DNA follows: TGTGCCAGCAGCCAAGGGAGTTTGGTCTACACCTTC.

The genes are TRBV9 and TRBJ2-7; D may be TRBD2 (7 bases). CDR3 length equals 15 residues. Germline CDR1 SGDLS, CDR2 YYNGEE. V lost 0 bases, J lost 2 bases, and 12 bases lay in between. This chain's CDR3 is CASSVGGGGAYEQYF. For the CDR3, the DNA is TGTGCCAGCAGCGTAGGGGGAGGGGGAGCCTACGAGCAGTACTTC.

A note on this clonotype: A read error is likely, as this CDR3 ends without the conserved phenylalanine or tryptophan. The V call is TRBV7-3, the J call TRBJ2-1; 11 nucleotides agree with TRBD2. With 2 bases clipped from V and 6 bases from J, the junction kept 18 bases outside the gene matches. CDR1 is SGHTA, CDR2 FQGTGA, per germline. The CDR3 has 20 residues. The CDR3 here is CASSLFGLAGGRLPFNEQFL. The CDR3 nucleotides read TGTGCCAGCAGCTTATTTGGGCTAGCGGGAGGTCGATTACCCTTCAATGAGCAGTTCCTC.

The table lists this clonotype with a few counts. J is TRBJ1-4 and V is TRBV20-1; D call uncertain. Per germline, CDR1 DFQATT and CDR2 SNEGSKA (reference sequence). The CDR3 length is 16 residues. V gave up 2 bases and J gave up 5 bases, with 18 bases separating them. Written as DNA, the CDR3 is TGCAGTGCTAGACCTCTCCTGGGATCGGGGAATGAAAAACTGTTTTTT. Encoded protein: CSARPLLGSGNEKLFF.

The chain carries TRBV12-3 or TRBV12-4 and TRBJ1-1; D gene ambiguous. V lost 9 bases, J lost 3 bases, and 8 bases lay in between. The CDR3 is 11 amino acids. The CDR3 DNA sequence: TGTGCCAGTTCGGGCCACACTGAAGCTTTCTTT. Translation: CASSGHTEAFF.

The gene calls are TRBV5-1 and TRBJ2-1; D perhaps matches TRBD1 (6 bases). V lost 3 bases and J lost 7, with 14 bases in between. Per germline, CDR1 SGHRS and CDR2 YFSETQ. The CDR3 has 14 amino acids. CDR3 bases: TGCGCCAGCAGCTCATACAGGGAATTAAATGAGCAGTTCTTC. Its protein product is CASSSYRELNEQFF.

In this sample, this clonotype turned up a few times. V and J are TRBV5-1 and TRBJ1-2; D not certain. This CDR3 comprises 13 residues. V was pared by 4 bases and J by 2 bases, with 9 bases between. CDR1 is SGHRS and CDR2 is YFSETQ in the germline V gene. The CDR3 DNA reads TGCGCCAGCAGCACGGAGTGGAACTATGGCTACACCTTC. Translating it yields CASSTEWNYGYTF.

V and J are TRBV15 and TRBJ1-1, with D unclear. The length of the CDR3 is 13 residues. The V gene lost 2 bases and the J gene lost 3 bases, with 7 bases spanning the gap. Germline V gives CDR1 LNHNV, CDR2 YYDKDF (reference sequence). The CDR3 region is CATSRPSYTEAFF. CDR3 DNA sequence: TGTGCCACCAGCAGACCCAGCTACACTGAAGCTTTCTTT.